This TCR beta chain derives from a study of T-cell memory formation after mild COVID-19 (dated by TCRdb to the early 2020s). About the investigation overall: TCR sequence clusters from the two donors were found to be largely donor specific. T-cell clones expanding and contracting after mild COVID-19 in a couple of donors were tracked by longitudinal TCRalpha and TCRbeta repertoire sequencing. Two young, previously healthy adult volunteers, one female and one male, were included in the cohort. The study at large found these results: From day 15 to 85, contracting clones showed balanced CD4/CD8 phenotypes, whereas a second wave of clones that expanded from day 15 to 37 leaned towards CD4+. Some responding clones were found in pre-infection memory, which suggests that pre-existing cross-reactive memory T cells took part in the SARS-CoV-2 response. Contracting CD4+ clones turned up mainly in the CM and EM memory subsets, whereas EMRA was where CD8+ clones were enriched. SARS-CoV-2 specificity was not confirmed for the second-wave clones peaking on day 37. Only two mild cases were covered by the study, and larger cohorts that include severe cases with pre-infection samples were considered necessary.

Ficoll-Paque density gradient centrifugation was the method used to isolate PBMCs. In this sample, this clonotype turned up a few times. What antigen it recognizes has not been identified. No much larger clonotype is one base removed from it; base qualities were not supplied. The CDR3 measures 13 amino acids from cysteine to phenylalanine. Solely the CDR3 DNA is kept, with 39 bases framed from the first base. As encoded in the germline V gene, CDR1 is ENHRY while CDR2 is SYGVKD. The germline V end is reduced by 7 bases and the J end by 7 bases; junction bases left unmatched: 5. These reads were obtained on an Illumina NovaSeq 6000. cDNA libraries for TCRalpha and TCRbeta were prepared by 5'RACE using constant-segment primers, with sample barcodes and unique molecular identifiers added. RNA was extracted from every sample with Trizol reagent. Amplification of the libraries took two PCR steps, and the second step added a second sample barcode plus Illumina TruSeq adapters. The libraries were sequenced on an Illumina NovaSeq using 2 x 150 bp paired-end reads. Processing in the source paper ran as follows. The reads were demultiplexed and collapsed into UMI-guided consensus sequences using migec v1.2.7. Using mixcr v2.1.11, UMI consensuses were aligned to TRA and TRB V and J templates and then assembled into clonotypes. Expanded or contracted clonotypes were those called significant by both edgeR and NoisET, with noise models trained on biological replicates. For edgeR calls, a false discovery rate-adjusted p below 0.01 and a log2 fold-change threshold of 1 were applied. As an exploratory analysis of dynamics, PCA with hierarchical clustering was applied to max-normalized trajectories of the 1000 most abundant clonotypes. Separately sequenced CD4+ and CD8+ repertoires were used to assign a CD4 or CD8 phenotype to each responding clone. TCRdb trimmed the raw reads at Q25, called clones with MiXCR and kept productive beta chains. Rows matching on CDR3 protein sequence are summarized as one entry with the most common DNA and genes. TCRdb, not the authors, supplied the V and J calls. The sample profile shows 300,000 to 350,000 distinct CDR3 sequences; 19% of them were found once. The top ten clonotypes cover roughly 21% of the sample.

The clonotype comes from a man younger than 35 who had mild COVID-19 (a few samples of this study predate the infection). The sample titles of this study are shuffled in the database, so cell type and time point are left out; the donor was told from shared clones. The specimen sequenced was PBMCs or a T cell subset sorted from them (not recorded which). The chain is encoded by TRBV10-3 joined to TRBJ2-1, with TRBD1 matching 9 junction bases. The CDR3 has the sequence CAIMPGQGNEQFF. The DNA reads as follows: TGTGCCATCATGCCGGGACAGGGTAATGAGCAGTTCTTC.